This passage covers 28 T cell receptor beta chains from one sample sequenced in a study of shared clonotypes between healthy human individuals. Profiling relied on immunoSEQ multiplex PCR, and the TCRdb table lists in-frame clones only, not all of them. The repertoire includes about 2.4 million clones, approximately 93% of them detected once, and 0.36% sits in the top ten. The sample consisted of naive CD4+ T cells from PBMCs. The subset denotes: CD45RA+ positively selected. The receptors stem from a man aged 18-30 years in good health. Some clones in this sample may be carry-over from other donors' samples.

This clone has a single count. The chain is built from TRBV2 and TRBJ2-2, with TRBD1 identical over 9 bases. Germline lookup yields CDR1 SNHLY and CDR2 FYNNEI. This CDR3 is 17 amino acids long. J gave up 4 bases and V 7 bases, and 13 bases lay outside the gene matches. The DNA for the CDR3 is TGTGCCAGCATAAAAGGGACAGGGACCCGGGGCACCGGGGAGCTGTTTTTT. It encodes CASIKGTGTRGTGELFF.

The J gene is TRBJ1-1, the V gene TRBV6-5; D is possibly TRBD1 (5 bases). The CDR3 is 14 amino acids. V dropped 4 bases and J dropped 4 bases, with 13 bases sitting between them. The germline V gene has CDR1 MNHEY and CDR2 SVGAGI. In DNA, the CDR3 is TGTGCCAGCAGTTGGTCAGGGTCCATCACTGAAGCTTTCTTT. Encoded protein: CASSWSGSITEAFF.

The CDR3 DNA sequence: TGTGCCAGCAGTTTAATCTCAGGGACAGTAGAAAAACTGTTTTTT. Translated, it gives CASSLISGTVEKLFF. The V and J genes are TRBV27 and TRBJ1-4; TRBD1 aligns across 7 bases. From germline, CDR1 is MNHEY and CDR2 SMNVEV (reference sequence). Losses at the gene ends were 2 bases for V and 8 bases for J; bases not matched to a gene: 8. The CDR3 is made up of 15 amino acids.

This sequence joins TRBV28 and TRBJ2-3, with 9 bases lining up with TRBD2. V was pared by 4 bases and J by 7 bases, with 9 bases of the junction left unmatched. The germline CDR1 and CDR2 sequences are MDHEN and SYDVKM. This CDR3 is built from 15 residues. CDR3 sequence: CASSSPGLATYTQYF. CDR3 sequence (DNA): TGTGCCAGCAGTTCCCCGGGACTAGCAACCTATACGCAGTATTTT.

The gene calls are TRBV28 and TRBJ2-1; the match to TRBD2 covers 14 bases. The CDR3 spans 19 residues. After removal of 1 base from V and 0 bases from J, the junction contained 5 bases not matched to a gene. From germline, CDR1 is MDHEN and CDR2 SYDVKM. This CDR3 is CASSLSLGLAGASYNEQFF. In DNA, the CDR3 is TGTGCCAGCAGTTTATCGCTGGGACTAGCGGGAGCCTCCTACAATGAGCAGTTCTTC.

The count of this clone is one. V is TRBV5-8 and J is TRBJ2-7, with 9 bases fitting TRBD1. This CDR3 spans 15 amino acids. Germline V gives CDR1 SGHTS, CDR2 YDEGEE. V trimming: 4 bases; J trimming: 2 bases; junction bases outside the gene matches: 7. CDR3 in amino acids: CASSLGGQGAYEQYF. Written as DNA, the CDR3 is TGTGCCAGCAGCCTGGGGGGACAGGGCGCCTACGAGCAGTACTTC.

This chain joins TRBV4-2 and TRBJ2-1, with no clear D. CDR1 and CDR2 (germline): LGHNA, YNFKEQ. V lost 0 bases and J lost 0, with 15 bases in between. The CDR3 runs to 18 residues. The CDR3 nucleotides are TGTGCCAGCAGCCAAGAGGGTGGCCTCGCTAGCTCCTACAATGAGCAGTTCTTC. It encodes CASSQEGGLASSYNEQFF.

V gene TRBV2 combines with J gene TRBJ2-1; maybe TRBD2 (6 bases). Looked up from germline, CDR1 is SNHLY and CDR2 is FYNNEI. The CDR3 spans 15 residues. Trimming stripped 8 bases from V and 1 base from J, with 15 bases between. The CDR3: CASGEDGVSYNEQFF. In nucleotides, the CDR3 is TGTGCCAGCGGGGAGGACGGAGTTTCCTACAATGAGCAGTTCTTC.

This sequence joins TRBV18 and TRBJ2-4; weak D call: TRBD1 (5 bases). V gave up 6 bases and J gave up 6 bases, with 9 bases separating them. The CDR3 sequence is 12 residues long. Germline-derived CDR1 and CDR2 are KGHSH and LQKENI. The CDR3 sequence: CASSRDRNIQYF. The CDR3 DNA follows: TGTGCCAGCTCCAGAGACAGAAACATTCAGTACTTC.

The gene calls are TRBV6-1 and TRBJ2-3, with D uncertain. The CDR3 is made up of 15 amino acids. The V end lost 7 bases, the J end lost 4 bases, and 18 bases lay between the germline ends. Germline V gene sequence: CDR1 MNHNS, CDR2 SASEGT. The DNA of the CDR3 is TGTGCCAGCAAGGGTTGGAGCCCTGGCTCAGATACGCAGTATTTT. Protein product: CASKGWSPGSDTQYF.

In its sample, this clone was seen once. This CDR3 is also generated by other DNA sequences in the sample. This sequence joins TRBV7-2 and TRBJ1-2; weak D call: TRBD1 (5 bases). V lost 1 base and J 3 bases, leaving 6 bases between the germline ends. The CDR3 sequence is 13 residues long. In germline, CDR1 is SGHTA, CDR2 FQGNSA. The CDR3 region is CASSLGGDYGYTF. The CDR3 coding sequence is TGTGCCAGCAGCTTAGGGGGCGACTATGGCTACACCTTC.

This sequence joins TRBV5-1 and TRBJ1-1; D unresolved. V lost 4 bases and J lost 2, with 9 bases in between. This CDR3 spans 13 amino acids. Germline V CDR1 and CDR2: SGHRS, YFSETQ. The CDR3 sequence is CASSGEPNTEAFF. Here the CDR3 DNA reads TGCGCCAGCAGCGGGGAGCCTAACACTGAAGCTTTCTTT.

The chain couples TRBV29-1 to TRBJ2-1; D not certain. The germline gives CDR1 SQVTM, CDR2 ANQGSEA. Trimming removed 4 bases from V and 4 bases from J, with 11 bases in between. The CDR3 consists of 13 residues. CDR3 amino acids: CSVAATTYNEQFF. The CDR3 DNA reads TGCAGCGTTGCGGCAACCACGTACAATGAGCAGTTCTTC.

The rearrangement uses TRBV10-3 and TRBJ2-7; 8 positions match TRBD1. Trimming took 4 bases from V and 1 from J; bases not matched to a gene: 3. CDR1 is ENHRY, CDR2 SYGVKD, per germline. CDR3 length: 14 residues. For the CDR3, the DNA is TGTGCCATCAGTGGTACAGGGGGATCCTACGAGCAGTACTTC. It translates to CAISGTGGSYEQYF.

The rearrangement uses TRBV7-2 and TRBJ1-2; D may be TRBD1 (5 bases). V lost 2 bases and J 0 bases, leaving 13 bases between the germline ends. The CDR3 sequence is 16 residues long. Germline V gene data show CDR1 as SGHTA and CDR2 as FQGNSA. For the CDR3, the DNA is TGTGCCAGCAGCTTAATGGAGACAGCCCCTAACTATGGCTACACCTTC. Translated: CASSLMETAPNYGYTF.

The rearrangement uses TRBV6-1 and TRBJ1-1; no clear D. This CDR3 is 13 amino acids long. V lost 0 bases to trimming and J lost 12 bases, with 14 bases between them. CDR1 is MNHNS and CDR2 is SASEGT in the germline V gene. The CDR3 protein is CASSEADDLVTFF. The CDR3 nucleotides read TGTGCCAGCAGTGAAGCGGACGACCTGGTAACTTTCTTT.

This clone has only one observation. The chain uses TRBV27 and TRBJ2-7, with D perhaps matching TRBD1 (5 bases). The germline V gene has CDR1 MNHEY and CDR2 SMNVEV (reference sequence). The CDR3 is made up of 16 amino acids. The V end lost 5 bases, the J end lost 1 base, and 18 bases lay between the germline ends. The DNA for the CDR3 is TGTGCCAGCAGTATCGATCCCATCAGGGTTTCCTACGAGCAGTACTTC. This encodes CASSIDPIRVSYEQYF.

The chain carries TRBV27 and TRBJ2-3; perhaps TRBD2 as D (6 bases). The CDR3 runs 16 residues. Per germline, CDR1 MNHEY and CDR2 SMNVEV (reference sequence). The V end was cut by 6 bases, the J end by 4 bases, with 20 bases between. CDR3 DNA sequence: TGTGCCAGCAGCAGGACTCTAACTAGCCGGGCAGATACGCAGTATTTT. It yields the protein CASSRTLTSRADTQYF.

The chain employs TRBV5-1 and TRBJ1-5, with no clear D. Germline V CDR1 and CDR2: SGHRS, YFSETQ. Trimming took off 0 bases at V and 7 bases at J, with 14 bases between the two ends. This CDR3 region has 15 residues. CDR3 region: CASSLAGRVEQPQHF. The CDR3 DNA sequence: TGCGCCAGCAGCTTGGCAGGCAGAGTGGAGCAGCCCCAGCATTTT.

The chain joins TRBV27 to TRBJ2-1; TRBD2 matches at 13 bases. From germline, CDR1 is MNHEY and CDR2 SMNVEV (reference sequence). This CDR3 contains 19 residues. The ends lost 1 base at V and 6 bases at J; junction bases unmatched: 12. The CDR3: CASSLYRTSGSPRGNEQFF. In nucleotides, the CDR3 is TGTGCCAGCAGTTTATATAGGACTAGCGGGAGCCCCCGAGGCAATGAGCAGTTCTTC.

The V and J genes are TRBV4-1 and TRBJ1-5, with 7 bases aligning to TRBD1. CDR3 length equals 17 residues. V dropped 0 bases and J dropped 6; count of bases not matched to a gene: 11. The germline V gene has CDR1 MGHRA and CDR2 YSYEKL. DNA for the CDR3: TGCGCCAGCAGCCAAGATCCCAGACAGGGAAGAGGTCAGCCCCAGCATTTT. Translation gives CASSQDPRQGRGQPQHF.

The V call is TRBV23-1, the J call TRBJ1-1; the match to TRBD1 covers 8 bases. TRBV23-1 is assigned to the ORF class and has an uncertain function. The CDR3 contains 13 residues. V shed 6 bases, J shed 3 bases, and the junction held 3 bases outside the gene matches. The CDR3 here is CASRTGADTEAFF. The CDR3 DNA follows: TGCGCCAGCAGGACAGGGGCGGACACTGAAGCTTTCTTT.

This clone was counted a single time. At the DNA level, this CDR3 is encoded by other sequences in the same sample as well. The V call is TRBV19, the J call TRBJ2-5, with D maybe TRBD2 (5 bases). Germline CDR1 LNHDA, CDR2 SQIVND (reference sequence). V gave up 5 bases and J gave up 5 bases, with 9 bases separating them. This CDR3 spans 12 amino acids. CDR3 DNA sequence: TGTGCCAGTAGTTTTCGGGGTGAGACCCAGTACTTC. This gives the protein CASSFRGETQYF. The full variable domain, in which reference TRBV19 and TRBJ2-5 provide the parts outside the CDR3, is DGGITQSPKYLFRKEGQNVTLSCEQNLNHDAMYWYRQDPGQGLRLIYYSQIVNDFQKGDIAEGYSVSREKKESFPLTVTSAQKNPTAFYLCASSFRGETQYFGPGTRLLVL.

The V call is TRBV6-5, the J call TRBJ2-1, with TRBD2 matching over 13 bases. CDR1 is MNHEY, CDR2 SVGAGI, per germline. J gave up 6 bases and V 6 bases, and 5 bases lay outside the gene matches. This CDR3 is built from 15 residues. The CDR3 DNA is TGTGCCAGCAGAGTCACTAGCGGGAGGGCCAATGAGCAGTTCTTC. Protein sequence: CASRVTSGRANEQFF.

Comments on this clone: Other DNA variants within this sample encode the same CDR3. The rearrangement joins TRBV7-2 to TRBJ2-7, with 8 bases identical to TRBD2. CDR1 and CDR2 from the germline V gene are SGHTA and FQGNSA. V was clipped by 3 bases and J by 0 bases; unmatched bases: 1. This CDR3 has 14 residues. The CDR3 loop reads CASSFGGDSYEQYF. The CDR3, as DNA: TGTGCCAGCAGCTTCGGGGGGGACTCCTACGAGCAGTACTTC. The entire variable domain, with the rest obtained from reference TRBV7-2 and TRBJ2-7, is as follows: GAGVSQSPSNKVTEKGKDVELRCDPISGHTALYWYRQSLGQGLEFLIYFQGNSAPDKSGLPSDRFSAERTGGSVSTLTIQRTQQEDSAVYLCASSFGGDSYEQYFGPGTRLTVT.

CDR3: CAVSRDRGRSTEAFF. CDR3 bases: TGTGCCGTCTCCCGGGACAGGGGGCGAAGCACTGAAGCTTTCTTT. The chain uses TRBV28 and TRBJ1-1; 12 bases line up with TRBD1. Trimming cost V 11 bases and J 4 bases; bases outside gene matches: 11. This CDR3 region has 15 residues. CDR1 and CDR2 (germline): MDHEN, SYDVKM. Full variable domain (remainder filled in from reference TRBV28 and TRBJ1-1): DVKVTQSSRYLVKRTGEKVFLECVQDMDHENMFWYRQDPGLGLRLIYFSYDVKMKEKGDIPEGYSVSREKKERFSLILESASTNQTSMYLCAVSRDRGRSTEAFFGQGTRLTVV.

This sequence joins TRBV27 and TRBJ1-5, with D possibly being TRBD1 (6 bases). Germline CDR1 is MNHEY and CDR2 is SMNVEV (reference sequence). V lost 6 bases, J lost 4 bases, and 16 bases lay in between. The CDR3 extends over 15 amino acids. CDR3 protein: CASRPNRVGNQPQHF. CDR3 sequence (DNA): TGTGCCAGCAGACCAAACAGGGTGGGAAATCAGCCCCAGCATTTT.

This chain uses TRBV7-9 with TRBJ2-7; the D gene could be TRBD1 or TRBD2 (5 bases each). The CDR3 runs 14 residues. Between the trimmed V and J ends, which lost 4 bases and 2 bases, there was a span of 12 bases. Germline V gene lookup returns CDR1 SEHNR and CDR2 FQNEAQ (reference sequence). CDR3 nucleotide sequence: TGTGCCAGCAGCTCTAAGGGACCCACCTACGAGCAGTACTTC. It encodes CASSSKGPTYEQYF.